The following is a T cell receptor beta chain sequence with its context. CDR3 length equals 14 residues. V was pared by 4 bases and J by 6 bases, with 13 bases between. Per the germline V gene, CDR1 is MNHEY and CDR2 is SVGEGT. TCRdb re-derived calls from the RT-PCR reads in MiXCR, one entry per CDR3 protein. This sample has approximately 720,000 distinct CDR3 sequences, with 12% to 15% found just once. The chain is built from TRBV6-2 or TRBV6-3 and TRBJ2-1, with D possibly being TRBD1 or TRBD2 (5 bases each). The sample was memory CD4+ T cells from blood. The clonotype originates from a female donor in good health, serving as a healthy control. CDR3 DNA sequence: TGTGCCAGCAGTTCCGGGGCTGTCGGCAATGAGCAGTTCTTC. This gives the protein CASSSGAVGNEQFF.